This TCR beta chain originates from a study of shared clonotypes between healthy human individuals. Partitioning of CD4+ cells yielded a CD45RA+ naive subset and a CD45RA-negative memory subset. The data were produced by immunoSEQ multiplex PCR, yet TCRdb's version contains in-frame clones alone and is incomplete. This table has approximately 2.3 million clones, 80% to 95% appearing once. The CDR3 loop spans 16 amino acids. Germline CDR1 SGHTA, CDR2 FQGNSA. Trimming took off 0 bases at V and 9 bases at J, with 20 bases between the two ends. This clone appeared a few times. The rearrangement uses TRBV7-2 and TRBJ2-5, with a tentative D call TRBD1 (6 bases). This clonotype was obtained from a man aged 18 to 30 in good health. Some clones in this sample may be carry-over from other donors' samples. What was sequenced was naive CD4+ T cells from PBMCs. Specified subset: CD45RA+ positively selected. CDR3 residues: CASSLAGTKALDAQYF. The CDR3 DNA follows: TGTGCCAGCAGCTTAGCGGGGACAAAGGCCTTGGATGCCCAGTACTTC.